This T cell receptor beta chain was sequenced during a study of T cells in Graves' hyperthyroidism and ophthalmopathy (dated by TCRdb to the late 2010s). Turning to the overall study: Peripheral blood samples were taken at the time of initial diagnosis, prior to any treatment. Following sampling, methimazole starting at 30 mg daily was given to hyperthyroidism patients, and high-dose intravenous methylprednisolone was given to ophthalmopathy patients. Prospective prediction of ophthalmopathy was tested in an independent validation cohort consisting of 18 to 20 hyperthyroidism patients and approximately 16 patients who later progressed to ophthalmopathy. TCR V-J signatures able to tell the groups apart were searched for in a discovery cohort of approximately 95 patients, of whom 43 had Graves' ophthalmopathy and 55 to 65 had stable Graves' hyperthyroidism. The 100 or so discovery patients were randomly split 7:3 into training and test sets. The paper reports TCR Vbeta CDR3 sequencing of some 140 peripheral blood samples: approximately 43 ophthalmopathy, about 75 hyperthyroidism and around 17 progressor patients. Thyroid tissue and blood T-cell repertoires from several Graves' hyperthyroidism patients were also compared in the study.

Amplification of TCR beta CDR3 regions was carried out from RNA transcripts. The first round of RT-PCR for the TCR CDR3 was performed with the HTBI primer set and the Qiagen OneStep RT-PCR kit. A second multiplex PCR round built the libraries, followed by size selection and purification. Paired-end sequencing of the libraries was performed with 100 bp reads on an Illumina HiSeq2000. The published analysis was carried out like this. SOAPnuke was used to process the raw data, removing reads that contained adapters or uncalled bases, had a mean Phred below 15, or lacked an exact match to the constant primer or identifier. High-quality paired reads were merged using COPE v1.2.5, and each unique nucleotide sequence was defined as a clonotype. MiTCR v1.1 was used to align the clonotypes against IMGT TRBV, TRBD and TRBJ reference segments. Only V-J combinations with frequency above 0.0001, covering 99.2% of repertoires, were analysed. The TCS score was defined as F50 (clonal expansion) divided by E x V (chaos), with BLOSUM62-based TCRdist calculated between CDR3 peptides within each V-J. Welch's t-statistics and random forest reduced several hundred V-J features to 13, which were used in a naive Bayes classifier (R e1071). In TCRdb, the public reads were trimmed at Q25 with fastp and aligned with MiXCR, with productive beta chains retained. Every entry covers one CDR3 protein and lists the most common genes and DNA from its rows. TCRdb, rather than the study authors, made the V and J calls. This sample holds about 290,000 distinct CDR3 sequences; around 15% were observed only once. Clones ranked in the top ten supply about 50% of the sample.

The CDR3, cysteine through phenylalanine, is 16 amino acids long. Only the CDR3 DNA is retained, 48 bases long and in frame from the first base. Trimming accounts for 0 bases at V and 2 bases at J, while the number of junction bases matched to no gene is 6. Reading the germline V gene gives CDR1 SGHRS and CDR2 YFSETQ. In the ophthalmopathy patients, disease was moderately to severely active, with a Clinical Activity Score of 3 or more, a NOSPECS grade of 4 or more, and a duration of less than 3 months. The study excluded patients with uncontrolled infections, other autoimmune diseases, pregnancy or lactation. Diagnoses were established on the basis of clinical symptoms, serum thyroxine and TRAb, thyroid ultrasound, and orbital computed tomography. PBMCs were isolated from 10 ml of fresh peripheral blood by Ficoll-Paque density gradient centrifugation. Total RNA was extracted using Trizol reagent, and RNA quality was assessed on an Agilent 2100 Bioanalyzer.

What the authors observed across the whole study: In cross-validation, a model built on a 13 V-J signature told ophthalmopathy apart from stable hyperthyroidism with approximately 90% sensitivity and about 81% specificity, and in testing the same model reached 80%/75%. Most expanded thyroid clonotypes (frequency above 0.001) were also detected in blood, suggesting blood repertoires may reflect thyroid immune responses. During validation, the model predicted progression to ophthalmopathy a median of approximately six months ahead of onset, with just under 71% sensitivity and 72% to 85% specificity. No statistical method was used to set the sample size in advance, and investigators knew the group allocation.

Only a few counts were recorded for this clonotype. Its binding antigen is unknown. Base qualities are not recorded, but no much larger clone differs from it by a single base. The V and J segments used are TRBV5-1 and TRBJ2-3; 7 junctional bases match TRBD2. Sequenced material: blood. This TCR came from a woman aged 55-69 years with Graves' ophthalmopathy. The CDR3 reads as follows: CASSLEASGYTDTQYF. The DNA is as follows: TGCGCCAGCAGCTTGGAGGCTAGCGGTTACACAGATACGCAGTATTTT. Supplemented by the reference TRBV5-1 and TRBJ2-3 proteins around the CDR3, the complete variable domain is KAGVTQTPRYLIKTRGQQVTLSCSPISGHRSVSWYQQTPGQGLQFLFEYFSETQRNKGNFPGRFSGRQFSNSRSEMNVSTLELGDSALYLCASSLEASGYTDTQYFGPGTRLTVL.